Presented here are 28 T cell receptor beta chains from one specimen sequenced in a study of glioma-infiltrating T cells. The iRepertoire nested amplicon-rescue multiplex PCR amplified TCR alpha and beta CDR3s from RNA. MiXCR, applied by TCRdb to the multiplex PCR reads, yields one record per CDR3 protein. Found here are 150,000 to 200,000 distinct CDR3 sequences, over 30% of them singletons; the top ten hold 20%. Material: glioma tissue, nonneoplastic brain tissue, or PBMCs (not recorded which). The receptors were gathered from a human donor with low-grade glioma or glioblastoma, undergoing nonglioma brain surgery, or in good health (not recorded which).

The chain couples TRBV28 to TRBJ1-5; no clear D gene. Trimming removed 10 bases from V and 4 bases from J, with 11 bases in between. The V gene's germline CDR1 is MDHEN and CDR2 SYDVKM. This CDR3 spans 12 amino acids. The CDR3 spells CAITCWNQPQHF. CDR3 DNA: TGTGCCATCACTTGTTGGAATCAGCCCCAGCATTTT.

This clonotype was picked up many times. The chain recombines TRBV2 with TRBJ1-5; D perhaps matches TRBD1 (6 bases). This CDR3 is 15 amino acids long. CDR1 and CDR2 from the germline V gene are SNHLY and FYNNEI. V was clipped by 6 bases and J by 4 bases, with 16 bases between them. The CDR3 region has the DNA TGTGCCAGCAGCCAAACAGGGAGGGTTAATCAGCCCCAGCATTTT. Protein sequence: CASSQTGRVNQPQHF.

The sample holds a few counts of this clonotype. V is TRBV5-4 and J is TRBJ2-5, with unresolved D. The length of the CDR3 is 14 residues. V shed 0 bases and J shed 3 bases, with 9 bases lying between them. The V gene's germline CDR1 is SGHNT and CDR2 YYREEE (reference sequence). Here the CDR3 reads CASSLGPPKETQYF. CDR3 in DNA: TGTGCCAGCAGCTTGGGACCCCCTAAAGAGACCCAGTACTTC.

To note about this clonotype: Possible read error: a much larger clone is one base away. The chain joins TRBV7-6 to TRBJ2-2, with D tentatively TRBD1 or TRBD2 (5 bases each). Germline loops: CDR1 SGHVS, CDR2 FNYEAQ. The CDR3 spans 15 residues. The CDR3 loop reads CASSPREYNTGKLFF. In DNA form, the CDR3 reads TGTGCCAGCAGCCCCAGGGAGTATAACACCGGGAAGCTGTTTTTT.

In this sample, this clonotype turned up many times. The rearrangement joins TRBV25-1 to TRBJ2-3, with unresolved D. This CDR3 is 15 amino acids long. Germline CDR1 is MGHDK and CDR2 is SYGVNS. Trimming took 5 bases from V and 0 from J, leaving 12 bases between them. The CDR3 coding sequence is TGTGCCAGCAGTATCCTCGACGGAAGCACAGATACGCAGTATTTT. Translated: CASSILDGSTDTQYF.

The table lists this clonotype with a few counts. The V call is TRBV10-3, the J call TRBJ1-2, with no clear D. Germline CDR1 reads ENHRY; CDR2 reads SYGVKD. The CDR3 is 16 residues long. Deletions cut 9 bases from V and 4 bases from J, with 24 bases between. DNA for the CDR3: TGTGCCATTCCCCTCAGCCCCCGGGGTCCTCCCTATGGCTACACCTTC. Protein product: CAIPLSPRGPPYGYTF.

Remarks on this clonotype: The junction differs from germline at one of its ends, possibly a read error. CDR3 sequence (DNA): TGTGCTAGCAGTTCAATGAGGCAGGGCAACTATGGCTACACCTTC. As protein: CASSSMRQGNYGYTF. The chain combines TRBV27 with TRBJ1-2, with D possibly matching TRBD1 (5 bases). This CDR3 contains 15 residues. The V gene's germline CDR1 is MNHEY and CDR2 SMNVEV (reference sequence).

The chain is built from TRBV18 and TRBJ2-4; maybe TRBD2 (6 bases). Trimming stripped 3 bases from V and 6 bases from J, with 12 bases between. The germline V gene encodes CDR1 KGHSH and CDR2 LQKENI. The CDR3 spans 14 residues. In DNA form, the CDR3 reads TGTGCCAGCTCACCGGGGGGAAGAGGAAACATTCAGTACTTC. Its translation is CASSPGGRGNIQYF.

This clonotype has a count of ten or more. This sequence joins TRBV19 and TRBJ2-3; perhaps TRBD2 as D (5 bases). Germline CDR1 and CDR2: LNHDA and SQIVND (reference sequence). Trimming stripped 7 bases from V and 3 bases from J, with 17 bases between. The CDR3 consists of 15 residues. The CDR3 DNA is TGTGCCAGTACCCTCGGTGGACTCTGGACAGATACGCAGTATTTT. Its translation: CASTLGGLWTDTQYF.

About this clonotype itself: Possible read error: a much larger clone is one base away. V gene TRBV9 combines with J gene TRBJ2-1; D is perhaps TRBD1 (6 bases). Trimming pared 0 bases from V and 7 bases from J, leaving 11 bases between. The CDR3 contains 14 residues. Germline assignment: CDR1 SGDLS and CDR2 YYNGEE. For the CDR3, the DNA is TGTGCCAGCAGCGTAGAAGGACAGAGGAATGAGCAGTTCTTC. Its translation is CASSVEGQRNEQFF.

This clonotype was recorded a few times. The chain uses TRBV12-3 or TRBV12-4 and TRBJ2-7, with D unclear. CDR3 length: 14 residues. Trimming removed 5 bases from V and 1 base from J, with 12 bases in between. The CDR3 here is CASSVFGQSYEQYF. The CDR3 region has the DNA TGTGCCAGCAGTGTCTTCGGGCAGTCCTACGAGCAGTACTTC.

This rearrangement joins TRBV25-1 to TRBJ2-7, with TRBD1 matching over 9 bases. V lost 2 bases and J lost 4; bases outside the gene matches: 0. In germline, CDR1 is MGHDK, CDR2 SYGVNS. The CDR3 consists of 13 residues. CDR3 DNA: TGTGCCAGCAGTGAAGACAGGGGGTACGAGCAGTACTTC. Protein sequence: CASSEDRGYEQYF.

Points on this clonotype: At one of its ends the junction is not consistent with the germline gene, which may arise from a read error. The chain couples TRBV27 to TRBJ1-2; D is uncertain. The CDR3 length is 15 residues. CDR1 is MNHEY, CDR2 SMNVEV, per germline (reference sequence). CDR3 bases: TGTGCCAGCAGTTCGGAAAATGAGGATAGCTATGGCTACGCCTTC. It specifies CASSSENEDSYGYAF.

In the case of this clonotype: At one end, the junction sequence differs from germline, possibly due to a read error. This chain links TRBV27 with TRBJ1-1; D is unresolved. From germline, CDR1 is MNHEY and CDR2 SMNVEV (reference sequence). CDR3 length equals 18 residues. The CDR3 loop is CASILTPGWSGIVASAFF. The DNA of the CDR3 is TGTGCCAGCATTTTAACTCCAGGATGGTCAGGCATCGTCGCTTCAGCTTTCTTT.

This clonotype occurred a few times. The chain employs TRBV6-1 and TRBJ2-7; the D gene is possibly TRBD2 (6 bases). The CDR3 length is 15 residues. Trimming shortened V by 7 bases and J by 2 bases, and 18 bases separated the two germline ends. Germline assignment: CDR1 MNHNS and CDR2 SASEGT. CDR3 residues: CASTPAGDWTYEQYF. As DNA, the CDR3 is TGTGCCAGCACCCCGGCCGGGGACTGGACCTACGAGCAGTACTTC.

To note about this clonotype: At one of its ends the junction is not consistent with the germline gene, which may arise from a read error. The chain links TRBV5-4 to TRBJ2-1; 9 nucleotides agree with TRBD2. There are 18 residues in the CDR3. Germline loops: CDR1 SGHNT, CDR2 YYREEE (reference sequence). As DNA, the CDR3 is TGTGCCAGCAGCTTGACAGCGGGAGGTGTTCGCGGGGGCAATGAGGAGTTCTTC. Its translation: CASSLTAGGVRGGNEEFF.

V is TRBV5-1 and J is TRBJ1-2; TRBD1 aligns across 7 bases. The V segment lost 2 bases and the J segment 1 base; nucleotides outside the gene matches: 5. Germline V gene sequence: CDR1 SGHRS, CDR2 YFSETQ. The CDR3 sequence is 15 residues long. The CDR3 loop is CASSFWGTVNYGYTF. CDR3 nucleotide sequence: TGCGCCAGCAGCTTCTGGGGGACAGTTAACTATGGCTACACCTTC.

Details on this clonotype: A much larger clone lies one base from this, so it may be a read error. The chain recombines TRBV7-2 with TRBJ2-3; TRBD2 matches 12 bases. CDR1 and CDR2 (germline): SGHTA, FQGNSA. The CDR3 totals 16 residues. CDR3 coding DNA: TGTGCCAGCAGCTCCTCTAGCGGGAGGGGCACAGATAAGCAGTATTTT. It is translated as CASSSSSGRGTDKQYF.

About this clonotype: A read error is possible here, since a much larger clone lies one base away. The CDR3 ends on some other residue instead of the conserved phenylalanine or tryptophan, so this is likely a read error. The genes are TRBV20-1 and TRBJ2-5; 10 nucleotides agree with TRBD2. In germline, CDR1 is DFQATT, CDR2 SNEGSKA (reference sequence). The junction had 2 bases not matched to a gene; V was cut back by 1 base and J by 0 bases. The CDR3 runs to 15 residues. The CDR3 sequence: CSARGLAGDQETQYL. CDR3 DNA: TGCAGTGCTAGAGGTCTAGCGGGGGACCAAGAGACCCAGTACCTC.

Ten or more counts support this clonotype. The V call is TRBV28, the J call TRBJ2-7; TRBD1 is a possible D gene (5 bases). Germline CDR1 and CDR2: MDHEN and SYDVKM. The V end lost 3 bases, the J end lost 6 bases, and 9 bases lay between the germline ends. The CDR3 sequence is 12 residues long. The CDR3 nucleotides read TGTGCCAGCAGTTTCCCACAGGCCGAGCAGTACTTC. It translates to CASSFPQAEQYF.

Concerning this clonotype itself: A read error may be the cause here, since a much bigger clone is one base away. V and J are TRBV7-2 and TRBJ1-2, with D perhaps matching TRBD1 (6 bases). The CDR3 sequence is 16 residues long. Germline V CDR1 and CDR2: SGHTA, FQGNSA. CDR3 in amino acids: CASSVSGTPSNYGDTF. The CDR3 DNA reads as TGTGCCAGCAGCGTGTCCGGGACACCATCTAACTATGGCGACACCTTC. The variable domain in full, with the rest retrieved from reference TRBV7-2 and TRBJ1-2, is GAGVSQSPSNKVTEKGKDVELRCDPISGHTALYWYRQSLGQGLEFLIYFQGNSAPDKSGLPSDRFSAERTGGSVSTLTIQRTQQEDSAVYLCASSVSGTPSNYGDTFGSGTRLTVV.

This clonotype was seen ten or more times. The chain uses TRBV7-9 and TRBJ2-2; D remains ambiguous. This CDR3 spans 12 amino acids. Trimming removed 1 base at V and 10 bases at J, with 7 bases between. The V gene's germline CDR1 is SEHNR and CDR2 FQNEAQ (reference sequence). Here the CDR3 DNA reads TGTGCCAGCAGCTTAGAGAGAGTGGAGCTGTTTTTT. Residues: CASSLERVELFF.

This clonotype showed up just once. A read error may explain this, as a much larger clone is one base away. The CDR3 loop is CAISERDRSSYEEYF. CDR3 DNA: TGTGCCATCAGTGAGAGGGACAGGAGCTCCTACGAGGAGTACTTC. The chain employs TRBV10-3 and TRBJ2-7, with TRBD1 matching over 8 bases. Germline V gene sequence: CDR1 ENHRY, CDR2 SYGVKD. The CDR3 contains 15 residues.

This clonotype has a count of ten or more. V usage is TRBV4-2 and J usage is TRBJ2-7; a possible D gene is TRBD1 (5 bases). V dropped 4 bases and J dropped 5 bases, with 12 bases sitting between them. The germline gives CDR1 LGHNA, CDR2 YNFKEQ. The CDR3 is 13 amino acids. The CDR3 coding sequence is TGTGCCAGCAGCCGAGACTTAGGGGACGAGCAGTACTTC. Protein: CASSRDLGDEQYF.

This clonotype has ten or more counts. The chain is built from TRBV28 and TRBJ1-5; tentatively, D is TRBD1 (5 bases). The V and J ends lost 4 bases and 7 bases respectively, with 17 bases between them. The CDR3 runs to 15 residues. Germline CDR1 MDHEN, CDR2 SYDVKM. CDR3 DNA sequence: TGTGCCAGCAGTTCTCGACTATTATGGGGCCAGCCCCAGCATTTT. It specifies CASSSRLLWGQPQHF.

This clonotype was counted ten times or more. The V call is TRBV6-1, the J call TRBJ2-3; D is tentatively TRBD1 or TRBD2 (5 bases each). CDR1 MNHNS and CDR2 SASEGT come from the germline V gene. The CDR3 is 14 amino acids. Trimming shortened V by 5 bases and J by 2 bases, and 11 bases separated the two germline ends. CDR3 coding DNA: TGTGCCAGCAGTTCCCTGGGGGACACAGATACGCAGTATTTT. Translated, it gives CASSSLGDTDTQYF.

This clonotype was recorded many times. CDR3 in amino acids: CASSDRPRDEQFF. As DNA, the CDR3 is TGTGCCAGTAGTGATAGGCCGAGGGATGAGCAGTTCTTC. The gene calls are TRBV19 and TRBJ2-1; D might be TRBD2 (5 bases). The V end lost 5 bases, the J end lost 8 bases, and 13 bases lay between the germline ends. CDR1 is LNHDA, CDR2 SQIVND, per germline (reference sequence). This CDR3 region has 13 residues.

This clonotype was detected many times. The chain combines TRBV4-1 with TRBJ2-7; 8 bases fit TRBD1. Trimming took 4 bases from V and 3 from J; bases not matched to a gene: 11. Germline V gene sequence: CDR1 MGHRA, CDR2 YSYEKL. This CDR3 region has 16 residues. The CDR3: CASSPNYSGQGYEQYF. CDR3 coding DNA: TGCGCCAGCAGCCCAAATTATAGCGGACAGGGCTACGAGCAGTACTTC.